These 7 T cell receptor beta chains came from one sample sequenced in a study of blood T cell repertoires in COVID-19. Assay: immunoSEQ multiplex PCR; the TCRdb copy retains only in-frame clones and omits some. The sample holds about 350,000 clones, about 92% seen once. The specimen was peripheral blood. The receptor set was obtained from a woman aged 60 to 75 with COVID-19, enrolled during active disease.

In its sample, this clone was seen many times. This CDR3 reads CASSQDRAYEQYF. CDR3 sequence (DNA): TGCGCCAGCAGCCAAGATCGCGCCTACGAGCAGTACTTC. The chain links TRBV4-1 to TRBJ2-7, with D unresolved. Germline assignment: CDR1 MGHRA and CDR2 YSYEKL. The CDR3 covers 13 residues. V dropped 0 bases and J dropped 2 bases, with 5 bases sitting between them.

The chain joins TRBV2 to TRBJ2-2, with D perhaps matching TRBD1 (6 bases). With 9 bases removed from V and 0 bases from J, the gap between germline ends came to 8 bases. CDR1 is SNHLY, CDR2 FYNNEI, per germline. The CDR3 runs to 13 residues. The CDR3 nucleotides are TGTGCCAGGGACAGAACGAACACCGGGGAGCTGTTTTTT. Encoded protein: CARDRTNTGELFF.

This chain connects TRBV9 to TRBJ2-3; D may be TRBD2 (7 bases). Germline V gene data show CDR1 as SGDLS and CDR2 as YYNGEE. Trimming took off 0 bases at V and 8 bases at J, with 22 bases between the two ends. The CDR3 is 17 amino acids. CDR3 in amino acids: CASSVDGAGALFGTQYF. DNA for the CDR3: TGTGCCAGCAGCGTAGATGGGGCGGGGGCCCTCTTTGGTACGCAGTATTTT.

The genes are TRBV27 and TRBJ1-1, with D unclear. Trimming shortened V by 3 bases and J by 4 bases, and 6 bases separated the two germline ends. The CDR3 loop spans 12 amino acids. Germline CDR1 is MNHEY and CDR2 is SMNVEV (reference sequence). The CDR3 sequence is CASSFSGTEAFF. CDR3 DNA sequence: TGTGCCAGCAGTTTCTCCGGCACTGAAGCTTTCTTT.

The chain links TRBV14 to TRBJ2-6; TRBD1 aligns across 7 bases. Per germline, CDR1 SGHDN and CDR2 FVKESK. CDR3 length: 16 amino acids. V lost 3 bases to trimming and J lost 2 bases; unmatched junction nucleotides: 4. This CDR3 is CASSHITGAGANVLTF. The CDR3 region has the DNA TGTGCCAGCAGCCACATCACAGGGGCTGGGGCCAACGTCCTGACTTTC. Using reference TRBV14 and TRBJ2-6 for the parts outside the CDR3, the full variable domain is EAGVTQFPSHSVIEKGQTVTLRCDPISGHDNLYWYRRVMGKEIKFLLHFVKESKQDESGMPNNRFLAERTGGTYSTLKVQPAELEDSGVYFCASSHITGAGANVLTFGAGSRLTVL.

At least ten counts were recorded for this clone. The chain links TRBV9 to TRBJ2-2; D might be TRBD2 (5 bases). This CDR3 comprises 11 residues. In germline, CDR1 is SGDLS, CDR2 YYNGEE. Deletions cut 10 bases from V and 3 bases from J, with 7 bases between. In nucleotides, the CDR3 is TGTGCCTCCGGGGACACCGGGGAGCTGTTTTTT. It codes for CASGDTGELFF.

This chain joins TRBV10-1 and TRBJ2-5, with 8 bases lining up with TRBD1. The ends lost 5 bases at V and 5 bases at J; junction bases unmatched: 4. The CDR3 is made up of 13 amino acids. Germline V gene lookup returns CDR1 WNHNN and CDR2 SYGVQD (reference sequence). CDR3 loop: CASSMTGEETQYF. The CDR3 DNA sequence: TGCGCCAGCAGTATGACAGGGGAGGAGACCCAGTACTTC.